The clone carrying this TCR beta chain was counted between two and nine times. This record belongs to a study of T-cell memory formation after mild COVID-19. UMIs and sample barcodes were carried by the TCR alpha and TCR beta cDNA libraries that 5'RACE produced using constant-segment primers. TCRdb processed the 5' RACE reads anew with MiXCR; each CDR3 protein has one entry. The sample yields some 65,000 distinct CDR3 sequences, over 15% seen once. CDR1 and CDR2 (germline): SGHAT, FQNNGV. The CDR3 length is 16 residues. V was pared by 1 base and J by 2 bases, with 6 bases of the junction left unmatched.

The sequence derives from an adult woman who had mild COVID-19 (a few samples of this study predate the infection). Cell type and time point are not known. This sequence joins TRBV11-2 and TRBJ2-5, with 8 bases fitting TRBD1. The sample consisted of PBMCs or a T cell subset sorted from them (not recorded which). CDR3 loop: CASSLGGWTGQETQYF. CDR3 in DNA: TGTGCCAGCAGCTTAGGGGGATGGACAGGGCAAGAGACCCAGTACTTC.